This passage covers 25 T cell receptor beta chains from one sample sequenced in a study of cytotoxic CD8 clonotypes in ibrutinib-treated CLL. Assay used: immunoSEQ multiplex PCR; TCRdb lists only in-frame clones, some missing. The sample holds 110,000 to 150,000 clones, less than 95% seen once. Source: PBMCs, taken after 12 months of ibrutinib treatment. These receptor sequences come from a human donor with chronic lymphocytic leukemia.

The chain recombines TRBV9 with TRBJ2-1; D perhaps matches TRBD2 (6 bases). The CDR3 extends over 15 amino acids. V lost 7 bases to trimming and J lost 7 bases, with 21 bases between them. CDR1 and CDR2 from the germline V gene are SGDLS and YYNGEE. The CDR3 bases are TGTGCCAGCGCCCAAGGGAGGTACGAAGGGAATGAGCAGTTCTTC. It translates to CASAQGRYEGNEQFF.

V and J are TRBV7-9 and TRBJ2-5, with 11 bases fitting TRBD1. CDR3 size: 15 residues. V trimming: 2 bases; J trimming: 5 bases; junction bases outside the gene matches: 4. Germline CDR1 and CDR2: SEHNR and FQNEAQ (reference sequence). The CDR3 loop reads CASSLKDRGLETQYF. The CDR3 DNA reads TGTGCCAGCAGCTTAAAGGACAGGGGGCTTGAGACCCAGTACTTC.

The chain uses TRBV10-3 and TRBJ2-6; D possibly uses TRBD1 or TRBD2 (6 bases each). Germline V CDR1 and CDR2: ENHRY, SYGVKD. Trimming cost V 3 bases and J 2 bases, with 17 bases left between them. The CDR3 loop spans 18 amino acids. CDR3 bases: TGTGCCATCAGTGAACCGGGGGCGATCTATACTGGGGCCAACGTCCTGACTTTC. It is translated as CAISEPGAIYTGANVLTF.

The chain uses TRBV13 and TRBJ2-7; 13 bases map to TRBD2. J gave up 7 bases and V 2 bases, and 5 bases lay outside the gene matches. Germline CDR1 and CDR2: PRHDT and FYEKMQ (reference sequence). This CDR3 region has 15 residues. The CDR3 region is CASSLRTSGSEEQYF. The CDR3 DNA follows: TGTGCCAGCAGCTTACGGACTAGCGGGAGCGAAGAGCAGTACTTC.

J is TRBJ2-7 and V is TRBV28; D unclear. The CDR3 consists of 13 residues. Germline-derived CDR1 and CDR2 are MDHEN and SYDVKM. V lost 6 bases, J lost 3 bases, and 12 bases lay in between. The CDR3 coding sequence is TGTGCCAGCAGCTCCGGGCAGATCTACGAGCAGTACTTC. This codes for CASSSGQIYEQYF.

The rearrangement joins TRBV10-3 to TRBJ2-7; D possibly corresponds to TRBD1 (6 bases). Germline V lookup: CDR1 ENHRY, CDR2 SYGVKD. Trimming left V 5 bases short and J 4 bases short, with 12 bases between. This CDR3 contains 13 residues. The CDR3 sequence: CAISSGVTYEQYF. For the CDR3, the DNA is TGTGCCATCAGTTCAGGGGTCACATACGAGCAGTACTTC.

The V and J genes are TRBV25-1 and TRBJ2-7; D unresolved. The CDR3 has 13 residues. Trimming took 6 bases from V and 5 from J, leaving 14 bases between them. In germline, CDR1 is MGHDK, CDR2 SYGVNS. The CDR3 spells CASSRDMNHEQYF. The CDR3 coding sequence is TGTGCCAGCAGCCGCGACATGAACCACGAGCAGTACTTC.

The V and J genes are TRBV6-6 and TRBJ2-7; D is ambiguous. CDR3 length: 13 amino acids. The germline V gene has CDR1 MNHNY and CDR2 SVGAGI (reference sequence). V was shortened by 8 bases and J by 2 bases, with 13 bases between the two germline ends. CDR3: CASSSSATYEQYF. As DNA, the CDR3 is TGTGCCAGCTCCTCGAGCGCGACCTACGAGCAGTACTTC.

With regard to this clone: Other DNA sequences in the same sample also yield this CDR3. CDR3 residues: CAISESRGANEKLFF. Here the CDR3 DNA reads TGTGCCATCAGTGAGTCGAGGGGGGCTAATGAAAAACTGTTTTTT. V gene TRBV10-3 combines with J gene TRBJ1-4, with a tentative D call TRBD1 (6 bases). Between the trimmed V and J ends, which lost 0 bases and 3 bases, there was a span of 8 bases. Germline assignment: CDR1 ENHRY and CDR2 SYGVKD. The CDR3 consists of 15 residues.

The chain is built from TRBV7-3 and TRBJ2-5; a possible D gene is TRBD2 (5 bases). V was cut by 2 bases and J by 14 bases, with 12 bases left in between. CDR1 and CDR2 from the germline V gene are SGHTA and FQGTGA. The CDR3 extends over 11 amino acids. The CDR3 is CASSLGEGLYF. The CDR3 bases are TGTGCCAGCAGCTTAGGAGAGGGTTTATACTTC.

This clone was found a few times. This chain links TRBV18 with TRBJ2-7; 8 nucleotides align to TRBD2. Per the germline V gene, CDR1 is KGHSH and CDR2 is LQKENI. V dropped 1 base and J dropped 4; count of bases not matched to a gene: 3. The CDR3 is made up of 14 amino acids. CDR3 sequence reads: CASSPLSGSYEQYF. Here the CDR3 DNA reads TGTGCCAGCTCACCACTCAGCGGGAGTTACGAGCAGTACTTC.

The chain has TRBV28 and TRBJ1-1; unclear D gene. The CDR3 is 15 residues long. Trimming shortened V by 1 base and J by 3 bases, and 12 bases separated the two germline ends. Germline V lookup: CDR1 MDHEN, CDR2 SYDVKM. This CDR3 is CASSLSGVLDTEAFF. The DNA of the CDR3 is TGTGCCAGCAGTTTATCCGGGGTTTTGGACACTGAAGCTTTCTTT.

This clone occurred once. The chain uses TRBV6-5 and TRBJ1-1; tentative D call: TRBD1 (5 bases). CDR1 is MNHEY and CDR2 is SVGAGI in the germline V gene. Between the trimmed V and J ends, which lost 3 bases and 5 bases, there was a span of 13 bases. The CDR3 runs to 14 residues. This CDR3 reads CASSYNGGGTEAFF. DNA of the CDR3: TGTGCCAGCAGTTATAACGGGGGAGGAACTGAAGCTTTCTTT.

On this clone: The junction departs from germline at one end; a sequencing error may be responsible. CDR3 in DNA: TGTGCTAGCAGCGCGGACGGACCTGAGACCCAGTACTTC. Its translation: CASSADGPETQYF. The chain carries TRBV7-7 and TRBJ2-5, with unresolved D. The CDR3 is 13 residues long. Germline V gene lookup returns CDR1 SSHAT and CDR2 FNYEAQ (reference sequence). Full variable domain (remainder filled in from reference TRBV7-7 and TRBJ2-5): GAGVSQSPRYKVTKRGQDVTLRCDPISSHATLYWYQQALGQGPEFLTYFNYEAQPDKSGLPSDRFSAERPEGSISTLTIQRTEQRDSAMYRCASSADGPETQYFGPGTRLLVL.

The J gene is TRBJ2-2, the V gene TRBV13, with D possibly being TRBD2 (6 bases). V was cut by 0 bases and J by 1 base, with 12 bases left in between. Germline V gives CDR1 PRHDT, CDR2 FYEKMQ (reference sequence). This CDR3 has 17 amino acids. The CDR3 DNA reads TGTGCCAGCAGCTTAGGCAGGGCGGGGCTGAACACCGGGGAGCTGTTTTTT. Translated: CASSLGRAGLNTGELFF.

The V and J genes are TRBV29-1 and TRBJ2-3; 8 nucleotides align to TRBD2. Germline assignment: CDR1 SQVTM and CDR2 ANQGSEA. The length of the CDR3 is 12 residues. V trimming: 7 bases; J trimming: 5 bases; junction bases outside the gene matches: 5. The CDR3 loop reads CSAFREGDTQYF. The CDR3 coding sequence is TGCAGCGCCTTCCGGGAGGGAGATACGCAGTATTTT.

This clone showed up just once. V usage is TRBV4-3 and J usage is TRBJ2-7; perhaps TRBD1 as D (5 bases). V was clipped by 6 bases and J by 2 bases, with 11 bases between them. The CDR3 consists of 13 residues. Looked up from germline, CDR1 is LGHNA and CDR2 is YSLEER. For the CDR3, the DNA is TGCGCCAGCAGGCGGATGACAGCCTACGAGCAGTACTTC. Protein product: CASRRMTAYEQYF.

The chain combines TRBV28 with TRBJ2-5, with TRBD2 as a possible D gene (6 bases). The germline V and J ends were trimmed by 3 bases and 5 bases, with 10 bases remaining between them. CDR3 length equals 13 residues. CDR1 and CDR2 (germline): MDHEN, SYDVKM. The CDR3 reads CASSFRAGETQYF. CDR3 sequence (DNA): TGTGCCAGCAGTTTTCGAGCGGGTGAGACCCAGTACTTC.

The chain couples TRBV18 to TRBJ2-3; 11 nucleotides match TRBD1. The junction had 5 bases not matched to a gene; V was cut back by 3 bases and J by 6 bases. This CDR3 is built from 15 residues. CDR1 and CDR2 from the germline V gene are KGHSH and LQKENI. The CDR3 DNA reads as TGTGCCAGCTCACCGGGACAGGGGGGTTTGGATACGCAGTATTTT. Translation: CASSPGQGGLDTQYF. Full variable domain (outside the CDR3, taken from reference TRBV18 and TRBJ2-3): NAGVMQNPRHLVRRRGQEARLRCSPMKGHSHVYWYRQLPEEGLKFMVYLQKENIIDESGMPKERFSAEFPKEGPSILRIQQVVRGDSAAYFCASSPGQGGLDTQYFGPGTRLTVL.

This clone was observed a single time. The chain joins TRBV5-5 to TRBJ2-6; D is unclear. Germline loops: CDR1 SGHKS, CDR2 YYEKEE (reference sequence). The CDR3 loop spans 15 amino acids. Trimming took 0 bases from V and 2 from J, leaving 6 bases between them. The CDR3 sequence is CASSLDQTGANVLTF. CDR3 in DNA: TGTGCCAGCAGCTTGGATCAGACTGGGGCCAACGTCCTGACTTTC.

The gene calls are TRBV2 and TRBJ2-1; no reliable D call. Per germline, CDR1 SNHLY and CDR2 FYNNEI. This CDR3 spans 11 amino acids. V was cut by 7 bases and J by 8 bases, with 9 bases left in between. The CDR3 here is CASIGTDEQFF. CDR3 bases: TGTGCCAGCATAGGCACCGATGAGCAGTTCTTC.

The CDR3 sequence: CASSLRNTGQRSNYGYTF. Written as DNA, the CDR3 is TGTGCCAGCAGCTTAAGAAATACGGGACAGCGTTCTAACTATGGCTACACCTTC. The rearrangement links TRBV7-8 to TRBJ1-2; 7 nucleotides align to TRBD1. CDR1 and CDR2 from the germline V gene are SGHVS and FQNEAQ. V gave up 2 bases and J gave up 0 bases; unmatched junction bases: 12. The CDR3 is 18 residues long.

The chain carries TRBV5-1 and TRBJ2-2; a weak D match, TRBD1 (6 bases). From germline, CDR1 is SGHRS and CDR2 YFSETQ. CDR3 size: 15 residues. V gave up 0 bases and J gave up 6 bases, with 12 bases separating them. For the CDR3, the DNA is TGCGCCAGCAGCTTGGACAGGGCGACACCCGGGGAGCTGTTTTTT. Translated, it gives CASSLDRATPGELFF.

This chain joins TRBV19 and TRBJ2-1; TRBD2 matches 12 bases. V dropped 5 bases and J dropped 10; count of bases not matched to a gene: 15. Germline lookup yields CDR1 LNHDA and CDR2 SQIVND (reference sequence). The CDR3 has 17 amino acids. CDR3 sequence reads: CASSFKPSSGRADEQFF. DNA for the CDR3: TGTGCCAGTAGTTTTAAACCGTCTAGCGGGAGGGCAGACGAGCAGTTCTTC.

J is TRBJ2-5 and V is TRBV7-9; no reliable D call. From germline, CDR1 is SEHNR and CDR2 FQNEAQ (reference sequence). The CDR3 spans 12 residues. V was shortened by 5 bases and J by 7 bases, with 11 bases between the two germline ends. CDR3 DNA: TGTGCCAGCAGCGCAACCACTTGGACCCAGTACTTC. Translated, it gives CASSATTWTQYF. Combining the CDR3 with reference TRBV7-9 and TRBJ2-5 gives the whole variable domain DTGVSQNPRHKITKRGQNVTFRCDPISEHNRLYWYRQTLGQGPEFLTYFQNEAQLEKSRLLSDRFSAERPKGSFSTLEIQRTEQGDSAMYLCASSATTWTQYFGPGTRLLVL.